The clone carrying this TCR beta chain was seen more than once but under ten times. The time point was: newly diagnosed GD, antithyroid drugs for less than 3 months. PBMC RNA served as the TCR library source. These data originate in a study of regulatory T cells in long-lasting Graves disease. In building TCR beta libraries, iRepertoire HTBI primers were used together with Arm-PCR of CDR3 regions. TCRdb fed the multiplex PCR reads into MiXCR, producing one record per CDR3 protein. The table shows 560,000 or so distinct CDR3 sequences, with about 16% occurring only once. Looked up from germline, CDR1 is MGHRA and CDR2 is YSYEKL. The CDR3 is 14 residues long. J was trimmed by 6 bases and V by 3 bases; bases with no gene match: 6. These data are also associated with another study on T cells in Graves' hyperthyroidism and ophthalmopathy.

The genes are TRBV4-1 and TRBJ2-5; 8 nucleotides agree with TRBD1. Sequences were derived from peripheral blood mononuclear cells (PBMCs), sampled at new diagnosis, from a patient treated with antithyroid drugs. The TCR comes from a man aged 18 to 30 with Graves disease. Here the CDR3 reads CASSQRTGWKTQYF. CDR3 coding DNA: TGCGCCAGCAGCCAGAGGACAGGGTGGAAGACCCAGTACTTC.